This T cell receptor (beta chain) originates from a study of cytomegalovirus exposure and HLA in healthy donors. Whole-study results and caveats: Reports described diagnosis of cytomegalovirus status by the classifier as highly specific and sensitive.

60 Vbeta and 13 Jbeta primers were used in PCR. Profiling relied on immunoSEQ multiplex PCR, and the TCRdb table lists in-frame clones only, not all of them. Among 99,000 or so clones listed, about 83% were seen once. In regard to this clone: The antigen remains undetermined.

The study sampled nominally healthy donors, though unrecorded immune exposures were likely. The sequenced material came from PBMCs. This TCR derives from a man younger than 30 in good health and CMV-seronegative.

This CDR3 reads CASSGGPGQELNTEAFF. Here the CDR3 DNA reads TGTGCCAGCAGTGGGGGGCCGGGACAGGAGTTGAACACTGAAGCTTTCTTT. This sequence joins TRBV2 and TRBJ1-1; 8 nucleotides align to TRBD1. V lost 4 bases and J lost 0; bases outside the gene matches: 10. The germline gives CDR1 SNHLY, CDR2 FYNNEI. The CDR3 has 17 residues. The full variable domain, rest sourced from reference TRBV2 and TRBJ1-1, is EPEVTQTPSHQVTQMGQEVILRCVPISNHLYFYWYRQILGQKVEFLVSFYNNEISEKSEIFDDQFSVERPDGSNFTLKIRSTKLEDSAMYFCASSGGPGQELNTEAFFGQGTRLTVV.